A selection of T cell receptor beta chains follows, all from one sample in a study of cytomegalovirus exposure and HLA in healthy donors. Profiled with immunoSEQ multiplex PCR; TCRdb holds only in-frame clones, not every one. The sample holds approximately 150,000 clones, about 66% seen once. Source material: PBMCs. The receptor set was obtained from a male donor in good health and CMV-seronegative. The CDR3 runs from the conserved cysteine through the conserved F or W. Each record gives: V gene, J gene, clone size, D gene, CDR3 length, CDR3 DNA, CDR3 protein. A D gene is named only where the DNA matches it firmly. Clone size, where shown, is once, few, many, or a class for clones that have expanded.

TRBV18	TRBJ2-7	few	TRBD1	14	TGTGCCAGCTCGTCCGGGACAGGGGTTTACGAGCAGTACTTC	CASSSGTGVYEQYF
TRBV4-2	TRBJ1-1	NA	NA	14	TGTGCCAGCAGTTTAGGAGCTTCGAACACTGAAGCTTTCTTT	CASSLGASNTEAFF
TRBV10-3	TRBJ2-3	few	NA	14	TGTGCCATCAGTGAACCGGCGGGCCCAGATACGCAGTATTTT	CAISEPAGPDTQYF
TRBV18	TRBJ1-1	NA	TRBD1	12	TGTGCCAGCTCACCGGGGACAGGTGAAGCTTTCTTT	CASSPGTGEAFF
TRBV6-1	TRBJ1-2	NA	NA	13	TGTGCCAGCAGTGAGATCCCGGGAGGTGGCTACACCTTC	CASSEIPGGGYTF
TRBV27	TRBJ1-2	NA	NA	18	TGTGCCAGCAGTTTAAAGAAGACAGCCCCCGACTCTAACTATGGCTACACCTTC	CASSLKKTAPDSNYGYTF
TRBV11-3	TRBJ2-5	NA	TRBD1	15	TGTGCCAGCAGACTCCGGGACAGGGGCATTGAGACCCAGTACTTC	CASRLRDRGIETQYF
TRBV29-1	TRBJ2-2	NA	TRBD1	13	TGCAGCGCCTCGACAGGGACGAACGGGGAGCTGTTTTTT	CSASTGTNGELFF
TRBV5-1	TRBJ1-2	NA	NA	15	TGCGCCAGCAGCTTGGTCGGGGAGCCTAACTATGGCTACACCTTC	CASSLVGEPNYGYTF
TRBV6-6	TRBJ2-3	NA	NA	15	TGTGCCAGCAGCGCGTTTGCGGGATCTGGAGATACGCAGTATTTT	CASSAFAGSGDTQYF